This T cell receptor (beta chain) is from a study of Graves' ophthalmopathy and Graves' hyperthyroidism. In germline, CDR1 is MDHEN, CDR2 SYDVKM. V shed 5 bases, J shed 1 base, and the junction held 7 bases outside the gene matches. The CDR3 covers 15 residues. CDR3 regions of TCR beta were amplified from RNA transcripts. The first-round RT-PCR employed HTBI primers together with the Qiagen OneStep RT-PCR kit. A multiplex PCR was then performed as the second round. TCRdb analysed the multiplex PCR reads with MiXCR anew, one entry per CDR3 protein. The sample has about 1.2 million distinct CDR3 sequences, about two fifths seen once; the top ten hold around 10%. In this sample, this clonotype turned up a few times.

This clonotype was sampled from an adult man with Graves' hyperthyroidism. The V call is TRBV28, the J call TRBJ2-7; 8 nucleotides agree with TRBD2. The sequenced sample consisted of peripheral blood or thyroid tissue (not recorded which). This CDR3 reads CASSEEREPSYEQYF. The CDR3, as DNA: TGTGCCAGCAGTGAGGAGCGGGAGCCTTCCTACGAGCAGTACTTC.